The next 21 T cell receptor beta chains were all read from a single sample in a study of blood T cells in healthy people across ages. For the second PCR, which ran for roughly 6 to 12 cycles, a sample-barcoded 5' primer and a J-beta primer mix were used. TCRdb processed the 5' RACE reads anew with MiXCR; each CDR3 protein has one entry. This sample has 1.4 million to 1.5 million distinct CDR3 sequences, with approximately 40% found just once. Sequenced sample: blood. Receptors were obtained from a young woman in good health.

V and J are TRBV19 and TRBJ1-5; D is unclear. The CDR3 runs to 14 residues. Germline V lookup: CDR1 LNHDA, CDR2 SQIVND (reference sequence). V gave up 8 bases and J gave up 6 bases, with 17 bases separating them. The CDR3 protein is CASLDPPRVQPQHF. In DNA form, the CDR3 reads TGTGCCAGTTTGGACCCTCCTCGGGTTCAGCCCCAGCATTTT.

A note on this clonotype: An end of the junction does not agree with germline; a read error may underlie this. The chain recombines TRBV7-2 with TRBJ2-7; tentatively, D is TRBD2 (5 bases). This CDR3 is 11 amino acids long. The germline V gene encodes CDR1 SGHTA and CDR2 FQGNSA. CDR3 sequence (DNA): TGTGTCAGCAGCGGTTACGGTGAGCAGTACTTC. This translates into CVSSGYGEQYF.

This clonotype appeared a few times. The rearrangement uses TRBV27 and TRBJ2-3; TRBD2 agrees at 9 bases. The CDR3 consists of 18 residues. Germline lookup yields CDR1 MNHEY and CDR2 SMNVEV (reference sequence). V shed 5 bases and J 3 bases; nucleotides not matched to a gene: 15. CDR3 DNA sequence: TGTGCCAGCAGTCCACTGGCTCGGCTAGCGGGGTGGACAGATACGCAGTATTTT. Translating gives CASSPLARLAGWTDTQYF.

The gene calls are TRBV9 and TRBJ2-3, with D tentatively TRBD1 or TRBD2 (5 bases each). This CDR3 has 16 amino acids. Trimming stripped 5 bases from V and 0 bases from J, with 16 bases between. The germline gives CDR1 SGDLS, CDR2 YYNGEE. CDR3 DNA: TGTGCCAGCAGGAAAGGGACGTCGTCTAGCACAGATACGCAGTATTTT. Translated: CASRKGTSSSTDTQYF.

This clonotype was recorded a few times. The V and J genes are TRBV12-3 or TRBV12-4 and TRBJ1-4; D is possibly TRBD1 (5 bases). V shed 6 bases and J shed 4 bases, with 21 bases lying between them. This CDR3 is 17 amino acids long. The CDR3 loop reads CASSFNRADRYNEKLFF. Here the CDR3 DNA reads TGTGCCAGCAGCTTCAATCGGGCCGACAGATATAATGAAAAACTGTTTTTT.

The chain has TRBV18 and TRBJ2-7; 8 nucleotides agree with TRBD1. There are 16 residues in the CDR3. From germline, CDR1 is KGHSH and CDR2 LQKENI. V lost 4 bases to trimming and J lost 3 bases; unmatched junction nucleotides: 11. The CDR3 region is CASSHSLAGTGYEQYF. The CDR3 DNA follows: TGTGCCAGCTCACACTCACTGGCCGGGACAGGCTACGAGCAGTACTTC.

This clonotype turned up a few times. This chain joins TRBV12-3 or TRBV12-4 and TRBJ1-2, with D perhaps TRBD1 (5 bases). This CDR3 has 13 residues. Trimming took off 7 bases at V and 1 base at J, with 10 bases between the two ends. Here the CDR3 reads CASIPQVNYGYTF. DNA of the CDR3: TGTGCCAGCATTCCACAGGTTAACTATGGCTACACCTTC.

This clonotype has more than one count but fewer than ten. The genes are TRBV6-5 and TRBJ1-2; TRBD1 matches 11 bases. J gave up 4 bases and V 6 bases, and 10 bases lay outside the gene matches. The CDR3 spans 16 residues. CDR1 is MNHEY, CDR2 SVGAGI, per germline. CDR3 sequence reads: CASSPGTGGASYGYTF. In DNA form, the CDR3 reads TGTGCCAGCAGCCCAGGGACAGGGGGAGCCAGCTATGGCTACACCTTC.

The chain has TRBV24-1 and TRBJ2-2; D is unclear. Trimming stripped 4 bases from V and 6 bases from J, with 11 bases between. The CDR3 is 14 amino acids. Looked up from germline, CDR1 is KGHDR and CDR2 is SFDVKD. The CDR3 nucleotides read TGTGCCACCAGTGACCCGACATTGTCCGGGGAGCTGTTTTTT. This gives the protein CATSDPTLSGELFF.

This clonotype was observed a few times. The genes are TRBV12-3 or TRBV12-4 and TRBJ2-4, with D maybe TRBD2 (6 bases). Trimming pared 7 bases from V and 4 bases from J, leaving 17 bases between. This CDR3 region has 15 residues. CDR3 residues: CASTKSGLYKNIQYF. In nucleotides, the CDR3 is TGTGCCAGCACCAAATCGGGACTGTATAAAAACATTCAGTACTTC.

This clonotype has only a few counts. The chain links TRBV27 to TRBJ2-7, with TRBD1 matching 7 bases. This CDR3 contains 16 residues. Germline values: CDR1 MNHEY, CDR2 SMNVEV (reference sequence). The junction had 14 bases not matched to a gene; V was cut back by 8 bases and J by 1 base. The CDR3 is CASGFDGQVKSYEQYF. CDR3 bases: TGTGCCAGCGGCTTCGACGGACAGGTAAAATCCTACGAGCAGTACTTC.

The CDR3 reads CAALSRGGAGDNEQFF. The CDR3 coding sequence is TGTGCCGCGTTGTCCAGAGGGGGGGCGGGAGACAATGAGCAGTTCTTC. The rearrangement joins TRBV10-3 to TRBJ2-1; the D gene is possibly TRBD2 (7 bases). Between the trimmed V and J ends, which lost 11 bases and 5 bases, there was a span of 25 bases. The germline V gene has CDR1 ENHRY and CDR2 SYGVKD. This CDR3 is 16 amino acids long.

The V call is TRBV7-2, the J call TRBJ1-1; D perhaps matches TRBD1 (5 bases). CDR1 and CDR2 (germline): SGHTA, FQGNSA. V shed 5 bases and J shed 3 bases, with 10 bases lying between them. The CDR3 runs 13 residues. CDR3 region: CASSGGGDTEAFF. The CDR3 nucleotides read TGTGCCAGCAGCGGTGGGGGTGACACTGAAGCTTTCTTT.

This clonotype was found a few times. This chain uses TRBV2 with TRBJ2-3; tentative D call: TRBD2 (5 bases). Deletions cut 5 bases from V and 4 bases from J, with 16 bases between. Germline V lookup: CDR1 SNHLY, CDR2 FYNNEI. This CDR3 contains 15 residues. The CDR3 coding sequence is TGTGCCAGCAGTACCGGGATTATCGCCCCAGATACGCAGTATTTT. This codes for CASSTGIIAPDTQYF. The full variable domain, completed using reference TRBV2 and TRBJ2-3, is EPEVTQTPSHQVTQMGQEVILRCVPISNHLYFYWYRQILGQKVEFLVSFYNNEISEKSEIFDDQFSVERPDGSNFTLKIRSTKLEDSAMYFCASSTGIIAPDTQYFGPGTRLTVL.

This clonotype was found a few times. The CDR3 DNA sequence: TGTGCCAGCAGCTTACTTCGAGGGACAGAAGAGACCCAGTACTTC. This sequence encodes CASSLLRGTEETQYF. The J gene is TRBJ2-5, the V gene TRBV11-2; TRBD1 matches at 7 bases. Germline V CDR1 and CDR2: SGHAT, FQNNGV. V lost 2 bases and J lost 3; bases outside the gene matches: 6. This CDR3 has 15 residues.

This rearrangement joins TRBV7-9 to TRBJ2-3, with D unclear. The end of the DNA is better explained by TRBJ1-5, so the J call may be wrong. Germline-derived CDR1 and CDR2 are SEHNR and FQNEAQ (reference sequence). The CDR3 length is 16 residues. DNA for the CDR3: TGTGCCAGCAGCCGACTGGCGGGATCAAGCACAGATACGCAGCATTTT. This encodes CASSRLAGSSTDTQHF.

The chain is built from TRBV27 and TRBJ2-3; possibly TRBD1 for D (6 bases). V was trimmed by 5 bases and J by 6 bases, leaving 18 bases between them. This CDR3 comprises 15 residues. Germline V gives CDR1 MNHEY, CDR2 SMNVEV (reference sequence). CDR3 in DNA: TGTGCCAGCAGTCTCTGGGGGCGGACCGGGGATACGCAGTATTTT. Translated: CASSLWGRTGDTQYF.

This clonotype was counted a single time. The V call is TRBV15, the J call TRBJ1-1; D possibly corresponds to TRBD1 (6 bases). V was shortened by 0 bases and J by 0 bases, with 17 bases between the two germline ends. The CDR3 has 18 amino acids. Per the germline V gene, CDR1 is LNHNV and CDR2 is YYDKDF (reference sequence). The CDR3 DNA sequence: TGTGCCACCAGCAGAGAGCTCCTGGGGGGCCCCATGAACACTGAAGCTTTCTTT. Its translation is CATSRELLGGPMNTEAFF.

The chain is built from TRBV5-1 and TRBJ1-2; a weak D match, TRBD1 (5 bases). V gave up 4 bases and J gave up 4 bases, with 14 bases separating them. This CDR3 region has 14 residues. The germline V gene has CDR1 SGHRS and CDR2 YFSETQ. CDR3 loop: CASSPGGVFYGYTF. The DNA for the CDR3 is TGCGCCAGCAGCCCGGGGGGGGTCTTCTATGGCTACACCTTC. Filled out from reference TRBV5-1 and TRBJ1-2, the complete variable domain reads KAGVTQTPRYLIKTRGQQVTLSCSPISGHRSVSWYQQTPGQGLQFLFEYFSETQRNKGNFPGRFSGRQFSNSRSEMNVSTLELGDSALYLCASSPGGVFYGYTFGSGTRLTVV.

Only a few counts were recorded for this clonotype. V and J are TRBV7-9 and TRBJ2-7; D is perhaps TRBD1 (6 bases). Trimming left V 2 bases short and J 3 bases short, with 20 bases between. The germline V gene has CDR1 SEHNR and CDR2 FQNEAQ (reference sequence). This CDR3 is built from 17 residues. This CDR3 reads CASSLLSPRQGNYEQYF. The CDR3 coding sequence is TGTGCCAGCAGCTTACTATCCCCCCGGCAGGGGAACTACGAGCAGTACTTC.

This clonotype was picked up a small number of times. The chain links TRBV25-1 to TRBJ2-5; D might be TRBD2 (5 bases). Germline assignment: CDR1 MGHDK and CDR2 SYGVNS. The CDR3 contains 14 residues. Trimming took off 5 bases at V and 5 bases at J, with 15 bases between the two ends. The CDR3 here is CASSTLVVGETQYF. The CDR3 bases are TGTGCCAGCAGTACACTAGTAGTGGGGGAGACCCAGTACTTC.